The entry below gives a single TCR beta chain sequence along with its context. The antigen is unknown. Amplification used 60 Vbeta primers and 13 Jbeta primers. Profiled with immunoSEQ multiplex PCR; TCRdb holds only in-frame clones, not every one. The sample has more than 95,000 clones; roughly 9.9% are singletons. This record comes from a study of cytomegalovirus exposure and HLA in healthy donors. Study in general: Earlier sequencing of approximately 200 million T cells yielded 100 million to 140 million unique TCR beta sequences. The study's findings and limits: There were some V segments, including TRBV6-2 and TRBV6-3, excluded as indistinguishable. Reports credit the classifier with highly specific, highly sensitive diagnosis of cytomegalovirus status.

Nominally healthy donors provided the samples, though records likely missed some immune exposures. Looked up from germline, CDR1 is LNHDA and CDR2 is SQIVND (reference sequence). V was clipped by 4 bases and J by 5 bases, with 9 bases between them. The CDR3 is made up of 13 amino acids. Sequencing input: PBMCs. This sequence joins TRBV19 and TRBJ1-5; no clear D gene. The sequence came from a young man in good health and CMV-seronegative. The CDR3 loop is CASSRREYQPQHF. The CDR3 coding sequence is TGTGCCAGTAGTAGACGGGAATATCAGCCCCAGCATTTT.